A selection of T cell receptor beta chains follows, all from one sample in a study of T cell responses to AZD1222 COVID-19 vaccine. Sequencing was performed with immunoSEQ multiplex PCR; in TCRdb, only in-frame clones are kept and a portion is missing. Counted here are about 130,000 clones, about 90% occurring once; the ten biggest clones make up more than 4%. Sample: peripheral blood, taken on day 0 of AZD1222 vaccination. The receptors come from an adult in good health. CDR3s include the opening cysteine and the closing phenylalanine or tryptophan. Each record gives: V gene, J gene, CDR3 length, D gene, clone size, CDR3 protein, CDR3 DNA. The D gene is left open where the match is weak. Clone size is stated in some rows and not others, as once, few, many or a class when expanded.

>TRBV4-2|TRBJ1-4|15|.|.
CASNTYRSSNEKLFF
TGTGCCAGCAATACCTACAGGTCTTCTAATGAAAAACTGTTTTTT
>TRBV6-2/TRBV6-3|TRBJ2-3|19|TRBD2|.
CASSYSHTPRKRGTDTQYF
TGTGCCAGCAGTTACTCCCACACCCCGAGGAAGCGGGGGACAGATACGCAGTATTTT
>TRBV6-2/TRBV6-3|TRBJ2-1|17|TRBD2|.
CASSFQTSGGLGYEQFF
TGTGCCAGCAGTTTCCAGACTAGCGGGGGCCTCGGTTATGAGCAGTTCTTC
>TRBV6-6|TRBJ2-7|14|TRBD1|.
CASSRQGEGYEQYF
TGTGCCAGCAGTCGCCAGGGGGAAGGGTACGAGCAGTACTTC
>TRBV11-3|TRBJ2-7|16|.|.
CASSLDQGQGSYEQYF
TGTGCCAGCAGCTTAGACCAGGGGCAGGGGAGCTACGAGCAGTACTTC
>TRBV14|TRBJ1-1|16|.|.
CASSSPWGTGNTEAFF
TGTGCCAGCAGCTCCCCTTGGGGCACAGGGAACACTGAAGCTTTCTTT
>TRBV2|TRBJ2-5|11|.|.
CASSPQETQYF
TGTGCCAGCAGTCCCCAGGAGACCCAGTACTTC
>TRBV19|TRBJ2-2|17|TRBD2|once
CASTRGTNGLGTGELFF
TGTGCCAGTACCAGAGGGACTAACGGTTTGGGCACCGGGGAGCTGTTTTTT
>TRBV27|TRBJ1-6|16|TRBD1|.
CASSLRLTGADSPLHF
TGTGCCAGCAGTTTAAGGTTGACAGGGGCCGATTCACCCCTCCACTTT
>TRBV3-1/TRBV3-2|TRBJ2-3|14|.|few
CASFDSQGTDTQYF
TGTGCCAGCTTTGACAGCCAGGGCACAGATACGCAGTATTTT
>TRBV4-3|TRBJ2-1|13|.|.
CASSQDQWKEQFF
TGCGCCAGCAGCCAAGATCAATGGAAGGAGCAGTTCTTC
>TRBV19|TRBJ2-5|13|.|.
CASSRQVQETQYF
TGTGCCAGTAGTCGGCAAGTCCAAGAGACCCAGTACTTC
>TRBV6-5|TRBJ1-1|15|TRBD1|.
CASSYRQGGNTEAFF
TGTGCCAGCAGTTACCGACAGGGGGGAAACACTGAAGCTTTCTTT
>TRBV2|TRBJ1-1|14|TRBD1|.
CASSPDRFNTEAFF
TGTGCCAGCAGCCCGGACAGGTTCAACACTGAAGCTTTCTTT
>TRBV5-6|TRBJ2-3|14|.|.
CASSFRGSTDTQYF
TGTGCCAGCAGCTTTAGGGGAAGCACAGATACGCAGTATTTT
>TRBV5-1|TRBJ2-3|14|.|once
CASSLGQNTDTQYF
TGCGCCAGCAGCTTAGGACAAAACACAGATACGCAGTATTTT
>TRBV7-9|TRBJ2-7|15|TRBD2|.
CASSKGTSGLYEQYF
TGTGCCAGCAGCAAAGGGACTAGCGGACTCTACGAGCAGTACTTC
>TRBV3-1/TRBV3-2|TRBJ2-7|14|TRBD2|.
CASSPRGGPYEQYF
TGTGCCAGCAGCCCGCGGGGGGGGCCTTACGAGCAGTACTTC
>TRBV7-9|TRBJ2-4|12|TRBD1|.
CASSRTGGIQYF
TGTGCCAGCAGCAGGACAGGGGGCATTCAGTACTTC
>TRBV2|TRBJ1-5|14|.|few
CASSKGGVNQPQHF
TGTGCCAGCAGTAAAGGGGGGGTTAATCAGCCCCAGCATTTT
>TRBV4-1|TRBJ2-7|16|TRBD2|.
CASSQDGAGARNEQYF
TGCGCCAGCAGCCAAGATGGGGCGGGAGCTCGGAACGAGCAGTACTTC
>TRBV5-6|TRBJ2-3|16|.|.
CASSTRTSILTDTQYF
TGTGCCAGCAGCACCCGGACTTCTATCCTCACAGATACGCAGTATTTT
>TRBV20-1|TRBJ2-7|11|.|.
CSARRGTEQYF
TGCAGTGCTAGACGTGGAACGGAGCAGTACTTC
>TRBV7-9|TRBJ2-3|13|.|.
CASSSLNRDTQYF
TGTGCCAGCAGCTCCCTAAACAGGGATACGCAGTATTTT
>TRBV6-2/TRBV6-3|TRBJ1-5|16|.|.
CASSYGGLGSGQPQHF
TGTGCCAGCAGTTACGGGGGGCTAGGATCGGGTCAGCCCCAGCATTTT
>TRBV28|TRBJ1-5|15|TRBD1|.
CASKPPGQGFRPQHF
TGTGCCAGCAAACCTCCGGGACAGGGCTTTCGACCCCAGCATTTT
>TRBV7-2|TRBJ2-7|16|TRBD2|.
CASARTSGGGSYEQYF
TGTGCCAGCGCGAGGACTAGCGGGGGCGGCTCCTACGAGCAGTACTTC
>TRBV5-1|TRBJ1-1|17|.|.
CASSPGGGRGGNTEAFF
TGCGCCAGCAGCCCGGGTGGGGGTCGCGGCGGAAACACTGAAGCTTTCTTT
>TRBV5-1|TRBJ1-1|15|.|.
CASSDPLGGNTEAFF
TGCGCCAGCAGCGACCCTTTGGGGGGAAACACTGAAGCTTTCTTT
>TRBV2|TRBJ2-1|15|TRBD2|.
CASRSSGGSYNEQFF
TGTGCCAGCAGGTCTAGCGGGGGTTCCTACAATGAGCAGTTCTTC
>TRBV28|TRBJ1-2|14|.|.
CASSRTQSNYGYTF
TGTGCCAGCAGCCGAACCCAGTCGAACTATGGCTACACCTTC
>TRBV9|TRBJ2-6|19|.|.
CASSVGTRQRFSGANVLTF
TGTGCCAGCAGCGTAGGAACCCGACAGAGATTCTCTGGGGCCAACGTCCTGACTTTC
>TRBV5-3|TRBJ1-1|15|.|.
CARSLMGGVGTEAFF
TGTGCCAGAAGCTTGATGGGAGGGGTCGGTACTGAAGCTTTCTTT
>TRBV2|TRBJ2-1|13|.|.
CASSENWVAEQFF
TGTGCCAGCAGTGAAAACTGGGTGGCTGAGCAGTTCTTC
>TRBV2|TRBJ2-1|14|.|many
CASLERGHHNEQFF
TGTGCGTCCCTTGAGAGGGGACACCACAATGAGCAGTTCTTC
>TRBV18|TRBJ2-2|15|.|.
CASSPQGVNTGELFF
TGTGCCAGCTCACCACAGGGAGTGAACACCGGGGAGCTGTTTTTT
>TRBV5-5|TRBJ1-5|19|TRBD1|.
CASSWSLGQPRAFDQPQHF
TGTGCCAGCAGCTGGAGCCTGGGACAGCCCCGCGCCTTCGATCAGCCCCAGCATTTT
>TRBV5-1|TRBJ2-3|17|TRBD1|.
CASSLEGQGRSGGTQYF
TGCGCCAGCAGCTTGGAGGGACAGGGACGGTCCGGAGGGACGCAGTATTTT
>TRBV27|TRBJ2-2|13|.|.
CASSLGGHGELFF
TGTGCCAGCAGTTTAGGCGGCCACGGGGAGCTGTTTTTT
>TRBV2|TRBJ1-6|15|.|.
CASSVHRDSGSPLHF
TGTGCCAGCAGTGTGCACAGGGACTCGGGTTCACCCCTCCACTTT
>TRBV5-1|TRBJ1-6|14|.|.
CASSPGTQNSPLHF
TGCGCCAGCAGCCCCGGGACACAGAATTCACCCCTCCACTTT
>TRBV7-8|TRBJ2-7|14|.|.
CASSSWDRSYEQYF
TGTGCAAGCAGCTCGTGGGATCGGAGCTACGAGCAGTACTTC
>TRBV15|TRBJ1-2|13|.|once
CATSRAEVYGYTF
TGTGCCACCAGCAGAGCGGAGGTGTATGGCTACACCTTC
>TRBV9|TRBJ2-5|14|.|few
CASSVGQLQETQYF
TGTGCCAGCAGCGTAGGGCAGTTACAAGAGACCCAGTACTTC
>TRBV9|TRBJ1-1|13|.|.
CASSGALSTEAFF
TGTGCCAGCAGCGGTGCTCTCAGCACTGAAGCTTTCTTT
>TRBV20-1|TRBJ1-1|11|.|.
CSAGAGVGAFF
TGCAGTGCGGGAGCAGGGGTAGGAGCTTTCTTT
>TRBV7-8|TRBJ2-7|16|TRBD2|.
CASSLGLAGVLYEQYF
TGTGCCAGCAGCTTAGGACTAGCGGGAGTTTTATACGAGCAGTACTTC
>TRBV10-1|TRBJ2-5|18|TRBD2|.
CASLHLKPASGGPVAQYF
TGCGCCAGCCTCCATCTAAAGCCGGCTAGCGGGGGGCCGGTGGCCCAGTACTTC
>TRBV6-5|TRBJ2-5|14|.|.
CASVSRDYQETQYF
TGTGCCAGCGTTTCCCGGGACTACCAAGAGACCCAGTACTTC
>TRBV18|TRBJ2-7|14|.|.
CASSPDPRRYEQYF
TGTGCCAGCTCACCGGACCCCCGGCGGTACGAGCAGTACTTC
>TRBV5-1|TRBJ2-1|13|.|.
CASSLDRNEHVVF
TGCGCCAGCAGCTTGGATCGAAATGAGCACGTGGTCTTC
>TRBV5-6|TRBJ1-4|15|TRBD1|.
CASSLVGTGDEKLFF
TGTGCCAGCAGCTTGGTAGGGACAGGGGATGAAAAACTGTTTTTT
>TRBV7-8|TRBJ2-3|15|.|.
CASFTRGRGTDTQYF
TGTGCCAGCTTTACGCGGGGTCGGGGCACAGATACGCAGTATTTT
>TRBV4-1|TRBJ2-1|13|.|.
CASRTHGLTPQFF
TGCGCCAGCAGGACACACGGACTGACGCCTCAGTTCTTC
>TRBV28|TRBJ1-1|16|TRBD1|.
CASSPATGEAFAEAFF
TGTGCCAGCAGTCCCGCGACAGGGGAGGCTTTCGCTGAAGCTTTCTTT